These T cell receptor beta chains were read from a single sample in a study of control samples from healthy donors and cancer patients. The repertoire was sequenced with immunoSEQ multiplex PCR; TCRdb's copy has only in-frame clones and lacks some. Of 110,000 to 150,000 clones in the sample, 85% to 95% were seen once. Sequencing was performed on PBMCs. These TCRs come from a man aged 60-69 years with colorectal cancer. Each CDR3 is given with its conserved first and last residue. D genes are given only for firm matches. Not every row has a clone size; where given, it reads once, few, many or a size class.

DNA: TGCAGCGTTCCGACAGAGAGTCTTGAGGGCAATCAGCCCCAGCATTTT; CDR3: CSVPTESLEGNQPQHF; J: TRBJ1-5; size: NA; D: NA; V: TRBV29-1
DNA: TGTGCCAGCATAGGAGGGCGGTATGGCTACACCTTC; CDR3: CASIGGRYGYTF; J: TRBJ1-2; size: few; D: NA; V: TRBV6-5
DNA: TGTGCCAGCAGCTTGGGGTCCGGGGGCTGGGTGAACACTGAAGCTTTCTTT; CDR3: CASSLGSGGWVNTEAFF; J: TRBJ1-1; size: NA; D: NA; V: TRBV5-4
DNA: TGTGCCAGCAGCTTACTCTTGCCAGGGGTGAACACTGAAGCTTTCTTT; CDR3: CASSLLLPGVNTEAFF; J: TRBJ1-1; size: NA; D: NA; V: TRBV7-2
DNA: TGCGCCAGCAGCGTCGCGGGGGGGGGCCCCGCTAGCTCTGGAAACACCATATATTTT; CDR3: CASSVAGGGPASSGNTIYF; J: TRBJ1-3; size: NA; D: NA; V: TRBV5-1
DNA: TGTGCCAGCAGCTGGGACGGATTCAATAATTCACCCCTCCACTTT; CDR3: CASSWDGFNNSPLHF; J: TRBJ1-6; size: NA; D: NA; V: TRBV7-2
DNA: TGTGCCAGCAGTCCAGGGTTGACAGATACGCAGTATTTT; CDR3: CASSPGLTDTQYF; J: TRBJ2-3; size: NA; D: NA; V: TRBV2
DNA: TGTGCCTGGAGTGTACATACGGGTCTCAATCAGCCCCAGCATTTT; CDR3: CAWSVHTGLNQPQHF; J: TRBJ1-5; size: NA; D: NA; V: TRBV30
DNA: TGTGCCAGTAGCAACCTCCAGAGCACTGAAGCTTTCTTT; CDR3: CASSNLQSTEAFF; J: TRBJ1-1; size: NA; D: NA; V: TRBV19
DNA: TGTGCCAGCAGCCCCGGGACTAGCGGGGGACATGAGCAGTTCTTC; CDR3: CASSPGTSGGHEQFF; J: TRBJ2-1; size: few; D: TRBD2; V: TRBV9
DNA: TGTGCCAGCAGCTTTAGAGAGGGTGGTACAGATACGCAGTATTTT; CDR3: CASSFREGGTDTQYF; J: TRBJ2-3; size: NA; D: NA; V: TRBV5-4
DNA: TGTGCCAGCAGTGAATCGCAGGGCTATGGCTACACCTTC; CDR3: CASSESQGYGYTF; J: TRBJ1-2; size: NA; D: NA; V: TRBV25-1
DNA: TGTGCCAGTAGTATACAGGGGACTAATGAAAAACTGTTTTTT; CDR3: CASSIQGTNEKLFF; J: TRBJ1-4; size: NA; D: NA; V: TRBV19
DNA: TGTGCCAGCAGTTTAGGGGGTGGGACCCAGTACTTC; CDR3: CASSLGGGTQYF; J: TRBJ2-5; size: NA; D: NA; V: TRBV27